Sequencing of this T cell receptor (beta chain) was carried out in a study of T cell responses to AZD1222 COVID-19 vaccine. Broader study findings: Vaccine-related CD4 TCRs covered spike, predominating at 160-218 and 743-854. Clonal diversity may have been underestimated in mostly white British donors.

From germline, CDR1 is SNHLY and CDR2 FYNNEI. CDR3 size: 14 residues. V lost 5 bases and J lost 6; bases outside the gene matches: 7. With respect to this clone: Its antigen remains unidentified.

Sequencing was performed with immunoSEQ multiplex PCR; in TCRdb, only in-frame clones are kept and a portion is missing. The repertoire consists of approximately 110,000 clones, with 88% occurring once and the leading ten covering 4% to 5.5%. This sequence joins TRBV2 and TRBJ2-7, with 10 positions matching TRBD2. The TCR originated in an adult in good health. Sequencing used peripheral blood, obtained on day 0 of AZD1222 vaccination. CDR3 sequence (DNA): TGTGCCAGCAGTACCCTAGCGGGGGAGGGCGAGCAGTACTTC. Its protein is CASSTLAGEGEQYF.